This T cell receptor (beta chain) was sequenced during a study of cytomegalovirus exposure and HLA in healthy donors. In the PCR, 60 Vbeta and 13 Jbeta primers were used. Profiled with immunoSEQ multiplex PCR; TCRdb holds only in-frame clones, not every one. This sample has 150,000 to 200,000 clones, with approximately 79% found just once. CDR1 is MRHNA, CDR2 SNTAGT, per germline. V was pared by 2 bases and J by 11 bases, with 5 bases of the junction left unmatched. The CDR3 spans 13 residues. The specimen sequenced was PBMCs. This chain connects TRBV6-4 to TRBJ1-4, with 7 positions matching TRBD1. This TCR was sampled from a man between 45 and 60 years old in good health and CMV-seropositive. CDR3 bases: TGTGCCAGCAGTGACCTGGGACAGCGGAAACTGTTTTTT. Translating gives CASSDLGQRKLFF.